This TCR beta chain appears in the sequencing data of a study of identical twins. From germline, CDR1 is SGHKS and CDR2 YYEKEE (reference sequence). The CDR3 runs 16 residues. The germline V and J ends were trimmed by 4 bases and 2 bases, with 18 bases remaining between them. One entry per CDR3 protein, called by TCRdb with MiXCR from the 5' RACE reads. The data contain around 370,000 distinct CDR3 sequences, 9% of them singletons. Sample: naive T cells sorted from blood. The source is a woman between 50 and 59 years old in good health. The chain uses TRBV5-5 and TRBJ2-5; no reliable D call. CDR3 in DNA: TGTGCCAGCAGCCCGGACCCAGCTGGGCGTCAAGAGACCCAGTACTTC. As protein: CASSPDPAGRQETQYF.